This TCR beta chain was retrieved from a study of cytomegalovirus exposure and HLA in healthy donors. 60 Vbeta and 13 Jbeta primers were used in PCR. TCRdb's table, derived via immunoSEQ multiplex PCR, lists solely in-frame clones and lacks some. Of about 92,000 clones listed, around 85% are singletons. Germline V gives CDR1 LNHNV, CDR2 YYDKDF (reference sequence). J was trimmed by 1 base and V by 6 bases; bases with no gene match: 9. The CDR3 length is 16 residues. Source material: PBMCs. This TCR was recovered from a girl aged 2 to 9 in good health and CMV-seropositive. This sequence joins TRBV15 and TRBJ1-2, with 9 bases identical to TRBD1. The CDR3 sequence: CATSPGQGTHNYGYTF. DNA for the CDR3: TGTGCCACCAGTCCGGGACAGGGTACCCATAACTATGGCTACACCTTC. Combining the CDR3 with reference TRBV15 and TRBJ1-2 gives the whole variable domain DAMVIQNPRYQVTQFGKPVTLSCSQTLNHNVMYWYQQKSSQAPKLLFHYYDKDFNNEADTPDNFQSRRPNTSFCFLDIRSPGLGDTAMYLCATSPGQGTHNYGYTFGSGTRLTVV.